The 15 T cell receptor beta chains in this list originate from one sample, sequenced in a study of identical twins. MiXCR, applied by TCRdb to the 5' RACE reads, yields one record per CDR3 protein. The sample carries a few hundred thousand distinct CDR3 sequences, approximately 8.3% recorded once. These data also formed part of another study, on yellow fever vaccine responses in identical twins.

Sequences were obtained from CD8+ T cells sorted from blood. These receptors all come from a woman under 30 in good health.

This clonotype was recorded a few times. The DNA for the CDR3 is TGTGCCAGCAGCCCACTTGGAAGCGGGGGGAATACGCAGTATTTT. This gives the protein CASSPLGSGGNTQYF. The chain combines TRBV13 with TRBJ2-3; 9 nucleotides match TRBD2. The V gene's germline CDR1 is PRHDT and CDR2 FYEKMQ (reference sequence). The V and J ends lost 5 bases and 7 bases, in that order; junction bases with no gene match: 10. This CDR3 has 15 amino acids.

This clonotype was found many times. The CDR3: CASSPGQLNTEAFF. In nucleotides, the CDR3 is TGTGCCAGCAGCCCAGGACAGTTGAACACTGAAGCTTTCTTT. J is TRBJ1-1 and V is TRBV7-9; D perhaps matches TRBD1 (6 bases). Trimming removed 5 bases from V and 0 bases from J, with 10 bases in between. CDR1 is SEHNR, CDR2 FQNEAQ, per germline (reference sequence). The CDR3 is 14 residues long.

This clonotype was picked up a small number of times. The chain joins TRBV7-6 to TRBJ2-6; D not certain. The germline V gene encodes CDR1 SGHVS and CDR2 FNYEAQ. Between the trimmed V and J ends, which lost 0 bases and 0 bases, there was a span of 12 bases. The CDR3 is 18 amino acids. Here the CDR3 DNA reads TGTGCCAGCAGCTTAGCGGCGTCAGCCCCCTCTGGGGCCAACGTCCTGACTTTC. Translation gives CASSLAASAPSGANVLTF.

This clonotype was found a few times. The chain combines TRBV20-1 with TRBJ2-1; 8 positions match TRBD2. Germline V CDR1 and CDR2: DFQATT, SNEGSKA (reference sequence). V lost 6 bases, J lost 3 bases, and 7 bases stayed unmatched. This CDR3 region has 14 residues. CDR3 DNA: TGCAGTGCCCGGAGACTAGCGTACTACAATGAGCAGTTCTTC. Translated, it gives CSARRLAYYNEQFF.

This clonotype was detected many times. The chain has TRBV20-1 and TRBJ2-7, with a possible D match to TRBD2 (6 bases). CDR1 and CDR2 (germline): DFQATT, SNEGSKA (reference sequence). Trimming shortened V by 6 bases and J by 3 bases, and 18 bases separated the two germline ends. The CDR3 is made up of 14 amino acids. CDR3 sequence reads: CSAPVADYFYEQYF. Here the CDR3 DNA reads TGCAGTGCCCCCGTGGCGGACTACTTCTACGAGCAGTACTTC.

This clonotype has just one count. CDR3 protein: CASIGTDYNEQFF. The CDR3 bases are TGTGCCAGCATCGGGACAGACTACAATGAGCAGTTCTTC. This chain uses TRBV2 with TRBJ2-1; 7 bases fit TRBD1. Germline CDR1 reads SNHLY; CDR2 reads FYNNEI. V shed 7 bases and J 3 bases; nucleotides not matched to a gene: 3. The CDR3 runs to 13 residues.

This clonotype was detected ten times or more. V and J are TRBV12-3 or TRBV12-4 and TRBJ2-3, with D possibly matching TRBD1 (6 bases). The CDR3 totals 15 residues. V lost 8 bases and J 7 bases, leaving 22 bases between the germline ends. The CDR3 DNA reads TGTGCCAGCGGTAAAGTACAGGGTGCGGATAATACGCAGTATTTT. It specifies CASGKVQGADNTQYF.

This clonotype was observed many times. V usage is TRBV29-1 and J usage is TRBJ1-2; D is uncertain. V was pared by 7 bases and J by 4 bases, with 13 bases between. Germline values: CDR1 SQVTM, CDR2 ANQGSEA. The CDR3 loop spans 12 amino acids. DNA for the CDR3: TGCAGCGACAATGATTGGAGCTATGGCTACACCTTC. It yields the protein CSDNDWSYGYTF.

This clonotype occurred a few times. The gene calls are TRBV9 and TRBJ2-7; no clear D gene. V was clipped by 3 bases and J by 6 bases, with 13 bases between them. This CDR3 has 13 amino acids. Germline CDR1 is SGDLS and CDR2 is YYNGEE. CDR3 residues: CASSATPNLEQYF. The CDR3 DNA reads TGTGCCAGCAGCGCCACCCCGAACCTCGAGCAGTACTTC.

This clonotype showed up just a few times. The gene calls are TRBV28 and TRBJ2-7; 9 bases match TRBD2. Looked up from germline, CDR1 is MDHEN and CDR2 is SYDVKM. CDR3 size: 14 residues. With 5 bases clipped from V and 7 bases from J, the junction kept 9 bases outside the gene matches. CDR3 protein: CASSLRLAVLEQYF. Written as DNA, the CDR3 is TGTGCCAGCAGTCTCAGACTAGCGGTACTGGAGCAGTACTTC. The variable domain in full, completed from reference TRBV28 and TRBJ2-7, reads DVKVTQSSRYLVKRTGEKVFLECVQDMDHENMFWYRQDPGLGLRLIYFSYDVKMKEKGDIPEGYSVSREKKERFSLILESASTNQTSMYLCASSLRLAVLEQYFGPGTRLTVT.

The CDR3 region is CASSEEDSYNEQFF. The DNA of the CDR3 is TGTGCCAGCAGTGAAGAGGACAGCTACAATGAGCAGTTCTTC. This chain connects TRBV2 to TRBJ2-1; TRBD1 might be the D (6 bases). The CDR3 is 14 residues long. V shed 1 base and J shed 3 bases, with 7 bases lying between them. Germline V gene lookup returns CDR1 SNHLY and CDR2 FYNNEI.

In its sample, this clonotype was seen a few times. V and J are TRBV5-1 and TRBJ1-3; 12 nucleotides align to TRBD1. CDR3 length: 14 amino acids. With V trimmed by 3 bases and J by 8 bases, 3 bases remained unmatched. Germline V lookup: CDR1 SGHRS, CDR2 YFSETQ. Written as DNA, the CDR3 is TGCGCCAGCAGCTCGGGACAGGGGGCAGACACCATATATTTT. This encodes CASSSGQGADTIYF.

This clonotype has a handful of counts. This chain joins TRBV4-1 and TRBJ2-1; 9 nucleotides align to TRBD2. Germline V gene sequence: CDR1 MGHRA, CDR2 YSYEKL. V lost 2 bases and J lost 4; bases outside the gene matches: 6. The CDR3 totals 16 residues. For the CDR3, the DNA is TGCGCCAGCAGCCAACCTTTAGCGGGAGTATACAATGAGCAGTTCTTC. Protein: CASSQPLAGVYNEQFF.

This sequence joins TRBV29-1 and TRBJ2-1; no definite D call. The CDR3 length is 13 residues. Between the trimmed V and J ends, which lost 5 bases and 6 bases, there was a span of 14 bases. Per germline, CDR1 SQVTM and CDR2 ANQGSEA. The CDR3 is CSVRLGPSNEQFF. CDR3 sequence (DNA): TGCAGCGTTCGTCTGGGTCCTAGCAATGAGCAGTTCTTC.

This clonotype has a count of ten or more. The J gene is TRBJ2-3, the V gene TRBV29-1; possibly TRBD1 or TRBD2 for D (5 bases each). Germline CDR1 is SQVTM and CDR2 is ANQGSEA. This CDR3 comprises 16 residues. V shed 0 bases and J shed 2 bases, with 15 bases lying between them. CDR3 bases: TGCAGCGTTGAAGACGTCCGGGACCTTAACACAGATACGCAGTATTTT. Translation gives CSVEDVRDLNTDTQYF.